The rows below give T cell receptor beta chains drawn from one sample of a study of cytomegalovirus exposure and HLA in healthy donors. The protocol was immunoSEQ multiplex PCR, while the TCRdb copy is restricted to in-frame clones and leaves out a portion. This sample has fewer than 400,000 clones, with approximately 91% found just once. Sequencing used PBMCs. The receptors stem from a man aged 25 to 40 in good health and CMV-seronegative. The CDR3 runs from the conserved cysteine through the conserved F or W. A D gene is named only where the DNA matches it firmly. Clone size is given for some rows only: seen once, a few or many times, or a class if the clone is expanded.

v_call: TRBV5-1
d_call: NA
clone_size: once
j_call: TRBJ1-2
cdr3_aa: CASSLAQGTNYGYTF
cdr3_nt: TGCGCCAGCAGCTTGGCGCAGGGTACTAACTATGGCTACACCTTC

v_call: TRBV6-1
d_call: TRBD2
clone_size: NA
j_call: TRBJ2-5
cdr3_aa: CASRRLAGRQETQYF
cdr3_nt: TGTGCCAGCAGACGACTAGCGGGCCGACAAGAGACCCAGTACTTC

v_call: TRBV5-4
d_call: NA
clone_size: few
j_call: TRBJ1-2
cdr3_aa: CASRNRVDYGYTF
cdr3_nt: TGTGCCAGCAGAAACAGGGTTGACTATGGCTACACCTTC

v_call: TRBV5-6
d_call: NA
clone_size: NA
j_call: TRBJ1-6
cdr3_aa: CASSLGGFGCNSPLHF
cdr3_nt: TGTGCCAGCAGCTTGGGAGGGTTCGGTTGTAATTCACCCCTCCACTTT

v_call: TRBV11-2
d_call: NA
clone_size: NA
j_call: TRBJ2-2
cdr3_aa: CASSYRVANTGELFF
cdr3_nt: TGTGCCAGCAGCTACAGGGTTGCGAACACCGGGGAGCTGTTTTTT

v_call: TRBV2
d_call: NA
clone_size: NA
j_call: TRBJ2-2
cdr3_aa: CASAGEYRAGELFF
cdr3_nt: TGTGCCAGCGCAGGGGAATATAGGGCCGGGGAGCTGTTTTTT

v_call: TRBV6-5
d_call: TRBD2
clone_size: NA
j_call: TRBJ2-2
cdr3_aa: CASLTSATGELFF
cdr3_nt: TGTGCCAGTTTGACTAGCGCTACCGGGGAGCTGTTTTTT

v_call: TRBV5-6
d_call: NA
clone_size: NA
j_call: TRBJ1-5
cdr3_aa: CASSLGGPLSNQPQHF
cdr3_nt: TGTGCCAGCAGCTTGGGGGGGCCCCTTAGCAATCAGCCCCAGCATTTT

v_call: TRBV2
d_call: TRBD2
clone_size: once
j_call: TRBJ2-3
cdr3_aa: CASRYTSGGLTDTQYF
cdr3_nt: TGTGCCAGCAGGTACACTAGCGGGGGTCTCACAGATACGCAGTATTTT

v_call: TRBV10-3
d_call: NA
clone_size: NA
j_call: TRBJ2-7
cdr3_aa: CAISERDEQYF
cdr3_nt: TGTGCCATCAGTGAGAGAGACGAGCAGTACTTC

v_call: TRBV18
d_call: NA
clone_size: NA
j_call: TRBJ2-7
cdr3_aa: CASSPSGTVPYEQYF
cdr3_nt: TGTGCCAGCTCACCGTCAGGTACAGTCCCCTACGAGCAGTACTTC

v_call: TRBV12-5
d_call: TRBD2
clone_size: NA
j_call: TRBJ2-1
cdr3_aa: CASGLPRTSGGQSSYNEQFF
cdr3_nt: TGTGCTAGTGGTTTGCCTCGGACTAGCGGGGGCCAGAGCTCCTACAATGAGCAGTTCTTC

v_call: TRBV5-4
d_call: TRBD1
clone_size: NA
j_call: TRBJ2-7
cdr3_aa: CASSLGTGARGPEQYF
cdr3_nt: TGTGCCAGCAGCTTGGGGACAGGGGCGCGAGGACCCGAGCAGTACTTC

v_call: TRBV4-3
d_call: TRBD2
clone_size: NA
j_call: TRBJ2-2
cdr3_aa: CASSQNPGRGNTGELFF
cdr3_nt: TGCGCCAGCAGCCAAAACCCCGGGAGGGGTAACACCGGGGAGCTGTTTTTT

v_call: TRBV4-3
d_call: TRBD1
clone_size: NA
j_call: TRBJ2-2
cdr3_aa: CASSQDREGGLGELFF
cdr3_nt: TGCGCCAGCAGCCAAGATCGGGAAGGGGGCCTCGGGGAGCTGTTTTTT

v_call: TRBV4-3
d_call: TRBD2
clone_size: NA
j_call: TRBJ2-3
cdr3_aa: CASSQEAAGTTDTQYF
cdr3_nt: TGCGCCAGCAGCCAAGAGGCAGCGGGGACCACAGATACGCAGTATTTT

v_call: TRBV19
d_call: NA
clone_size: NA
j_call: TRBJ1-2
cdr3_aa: CASSSPTGPFYGYTF
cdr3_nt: TGTGCCAGTAGTTCACCGACAGGTCCCTTCTATGGCTACACCTTC

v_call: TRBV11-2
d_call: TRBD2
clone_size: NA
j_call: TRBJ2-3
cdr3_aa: CASSLDLGDYANTQYF
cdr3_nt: TGTGCCAGCAGCTTAGATTTGGGGGACTATGCTAATACGCAGTATTTT

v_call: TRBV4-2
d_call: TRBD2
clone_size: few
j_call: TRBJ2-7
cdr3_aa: CASRQMGTSASYEQYF
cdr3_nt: TGTGCCAGCAGGCAGATGGGGACTAGCGCGTCCTACGAGCAGTACTTC

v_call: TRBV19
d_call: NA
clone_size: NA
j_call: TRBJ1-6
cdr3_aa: CASSPRTEGSPLHF
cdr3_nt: TGTGCCAGTAGTCCGAGGACCGAGGGTTCACCCCTCCACTTT

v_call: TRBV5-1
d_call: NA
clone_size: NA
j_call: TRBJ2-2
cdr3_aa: CASSPREGDTGELFF
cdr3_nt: TGCGCCAGCAGCCCAAGGGAGGGGGACACCGGGGAGCTGTTTTTT

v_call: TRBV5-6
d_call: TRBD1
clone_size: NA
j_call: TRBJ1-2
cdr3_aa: CASSLQGYGYTF
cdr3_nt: TGTGCCAGCAGCTTACAGGGGTATGGCTACACCTTC

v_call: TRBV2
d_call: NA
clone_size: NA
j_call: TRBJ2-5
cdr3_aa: CASSSRGTGETQYF
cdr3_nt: TGTGCCAGCAGTTCTAGGGGGACCGGAGAGACCCAGTACTTC

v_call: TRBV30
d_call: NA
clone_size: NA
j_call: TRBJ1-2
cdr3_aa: CAWSVGTGYGYTF
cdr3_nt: TGTGCCTGGAGTGTAGGAACAGGCTATGGCTACACCTTC

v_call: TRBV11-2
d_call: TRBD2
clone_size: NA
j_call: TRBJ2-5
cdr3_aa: CASSAGLAGSTKETQYF
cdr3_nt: TGTGCCAGCAGCGCGGGACTAGCGGGGAGTACGAAAGAGACCCAGTACTTC

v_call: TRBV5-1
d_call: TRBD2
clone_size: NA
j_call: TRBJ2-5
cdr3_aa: CASSPAGAETQYF
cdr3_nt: TGCGCCAGCAGCCCAGCGGGGGCGGAGACCCAGTACTTC

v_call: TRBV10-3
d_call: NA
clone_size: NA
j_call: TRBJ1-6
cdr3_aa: CAISESWVAALHF
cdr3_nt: TGTGCCATCAGTGAGTCCTGGGTCGCGGCCCTCCACTTT

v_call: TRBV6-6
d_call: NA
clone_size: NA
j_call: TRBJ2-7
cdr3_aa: CASSYYAGNQYEQYF
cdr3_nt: TGTGCCAGCAGTTACTATGCAGGGAATCAATACGAGCAGTACTTC

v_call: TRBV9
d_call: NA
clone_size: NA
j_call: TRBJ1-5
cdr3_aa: CASSVAGVGNQPQHF
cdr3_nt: TGTGCCAGCAGCGTTGCAGGGGTTGGCAATCAGCCCCAGCATTTT

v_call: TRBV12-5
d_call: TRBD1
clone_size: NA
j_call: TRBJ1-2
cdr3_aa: CASGLGTGMVYGYTF
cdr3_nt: TGTGCTAGTGGTTTGGGGACAGGGATGGTTTATGGCTACACCTTC

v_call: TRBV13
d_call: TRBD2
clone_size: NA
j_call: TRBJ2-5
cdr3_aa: CASSSVSSGGTGDQYF
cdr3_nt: TGTGCCAGCAGCTCAGTTTCTAGCGGGGGGACGGGGGACCAGTACTTC

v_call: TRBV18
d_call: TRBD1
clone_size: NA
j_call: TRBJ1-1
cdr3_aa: CASSPGQGARTEAFF
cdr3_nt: TGTGCCAGCTCACCAGGACAGGGGGCCCGCACTGAAGCTTTCTTT

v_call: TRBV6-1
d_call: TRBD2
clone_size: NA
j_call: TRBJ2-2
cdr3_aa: CASSEALRLAGAWAGELFF
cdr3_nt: TGTGCCAGCAGTGAAGCGCTTCGACTAGCGGGGGCTTGGGCCGGGGAGCTGTTTTTT

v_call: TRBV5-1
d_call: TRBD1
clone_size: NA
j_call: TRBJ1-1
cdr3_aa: CASSLSAGGTEAFF
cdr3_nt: TGCGCCAGCAGCTTGTCGGCAGGGGGCACTGAAGCTTTCTTT